This entry describes one TCR beta chain. These data are taken from a study of shared clonotypes between healthy human individuals. Study-level background: Samples came from a couple of female and three male donors aged 18 to 49. Every donor yielded three CD4 naive, three CD4 memory, two CD8 naive and one CD8 memory plate.

Only in-frame clones appear in the TCRdb table, and some are missing; sequencing was by immunoSEQ multiplex PCR. The sample lists some 630,000 clones, around 72% occurring once. All donors were Caucasian adults living in Nashville, Tennessee. This TCR was sampled from a woman in her twenties or thirties in good health. The sample consisted of memory CD4+ T cells sorted from blood. Subset indicated: CD45RA-negative fraction.

CDR3 in DNA: TGTGCCTACGCCTCCTACAATGAGCAGTTCTTC. Its protein is CAYASYNEQFF. The J gene is TRBJ2-1, the V gene TRBV30, with D hard to call. CDR3 length equals 11 residues. Germline CDR1 is GTSNPN and CDR2 is SVGIG (reference sequence). V shed 7 bases and J shed 0 bases, with 4 bases lying between them.